The entry below describes one T cell receptor (beta chain). Original processing notes: Reference gene primer amplification gave nucleated cell count estimates. TCRdb keeps only in-frame clones here, not all; method: immunoSEQ multiplex PCR. Clone size and V and J calls were adopted from that table, with D and trimming inferred from the DNA. The table includes under 100,000 clones, approximately 87% detected once. Trimming shortened V by 0 bases and J by 5 bases, and 13 bases separated the two germline ends. The CDR3 is 15 residues long. The V gene's germline CDR1 is MNHEY and CDR2 SVGAGI. The data originate from a study of blood T cell repertoires in COVID-19.

This chain joins TRBV6-5 and TRBJ1-1; a possible D gene is TRBD1 (5 bases). This TCR was recovered from a human donor in a cohort sampled during active COVID-19. Sequences were obtained from peripheral blood. In DNA, the CDR3 is TGTGCCAGCAGTTACTCAGGGCAGGGAAATACTGAAGCTTTCTTT. Translated: CASSYSGQGNTEAFF.